This T cell receptor beta chain was sequenced in a study of T cell changes during pregnancy in multiple sclerosis. The CDR3 is made up of 15 amino acids. The V gene end was trimmed by 2 bases and the J gene end by 7 bases; junction bases not matched to a gene: 11. Germline V CDR1 and CDR2: GTSNPN, SVGIG (reference sequence). Sequencing was performed with immunoSEQ multiplex PCR; in TCRdb, only in-frame clones are kept and a portion is missing. This sample carries about 100,000 clones, 80% to 95% of them seen once, and the ten largest clones take more than 1.5%. The rearrangement joins TRBV30 to TRBJ1-5, with TRBD1 matching 7 bases. The clonotype comes from a female donor with multiple sclerosis, enrolled in a pregnancy study. The sequencing used peripheral blood, collected after pregnancy. CDR3 nucleotide sequence: TGTGCCTGGAGTCACTCAGACAGGGATGGCCAGCCCCAGCATTTT. Translating gives CAWSHSDRDGQPQHF.